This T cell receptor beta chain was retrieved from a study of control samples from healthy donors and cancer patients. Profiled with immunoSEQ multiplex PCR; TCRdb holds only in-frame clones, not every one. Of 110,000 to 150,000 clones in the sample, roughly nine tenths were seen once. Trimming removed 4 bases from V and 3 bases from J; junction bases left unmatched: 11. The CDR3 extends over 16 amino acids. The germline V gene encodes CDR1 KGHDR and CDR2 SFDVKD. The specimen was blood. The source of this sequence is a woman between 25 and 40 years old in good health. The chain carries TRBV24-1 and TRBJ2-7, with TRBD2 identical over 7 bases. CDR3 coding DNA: TGTGCCACCAGTGAATCCCGCCCGCGGGGGATCTACGAGCAGTACTTC. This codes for CATSESRPRGIYEQYF.